This TCR beta chain was found in a study of human T cells and chemical hapten exposure. Study-level information: Upper-back patch tests with 0.01% DPC were read at 6 days.

Remarks on this clonotype: A junction boundary mismatches the germline segment, possibly from a read error.

The time point here: patch test 2, 6 weeks after DPC sensitization. As to treatment: therapeutic diphenylcyclopropenone sensitization with weekly scalp DPC. At patch-test visits, sampling came before the patch test. The CDR3 contains 13 residues. TCRdb reprocessed the RACE reads via MiXCR and lists one record per CDR3 protein. The table lists 360,000 or so distinct CDR3 sequences, just under 6.5% of them singletons. The origin of this receptor is a woman aged 18-29 years with alopecia areata. Some clones in this sample may be carry-over from other donors' samples. V is TRBV12-3 or TRBV12-4 and J is TRBJ1-1; D not resolved. The sequencing used whole blood, collected in connection with sensitization to the hapten diphenylcyclopropenone (DPC). DNA of the CDR3: TGTGCCAGCGGTTTAAGCGGAAACACTGAAGCTTTCTTT. Amino acids: CASGLSGNTEAFF.